This TCR beta chain appears in the sequencing data of a study of radiotherapy plus CTLA-4 blockade in lung cancer. Study-wide context: Objective responses were observed in around 17% of patients, and disease control was achieved by roughly 31%.

Only in-frame clones appear in the TCRdb table, and some are missing; sequencing was by immunoSEQ multiplex PCR. The sample has around 45,000 clones; less than 75% are singletons. J lost 2 bases, V lost 4 bases, and 9 bases had no gene match. The CDR3 covers 16 residues. From germline, CDR1 is KGHSH and CDR2 LQKENI. The TCR was taken from a human donor with non-small cell lung cancer who had a partial response to radiotherapy plus ipilimumab. Specimen: peripheral blood, collected from a patient treated with radiotherapy plus ipilimumab. The chain recombines TRBV18 with TRBJ2-3, with 7 nucleotides matching TRBD1. Written as DNA, the CDR3 is TGTGCCAGCTCACTTAGCTGGGACAGACTCACAGATACGCAGTATTTT. Translated, it gives CASSLSWDRLTDTQYF.